The source of this T cell receptor beta chain is a study of blood T cell repertoires in COVID-19. Study at large: The analysed material was cDNA or gDNA that came from T cells, B-cell-depleted T cells, or PBMCs.

Germline V gene lookup returns CDR1 SGHTA and CDR2 FQGTGA. This CDR3 region has 15 residues. With 5 bases removed from V and 0 bases from J, the gap between germline ends came to 11 bases. The method was immunoSEQ multiplex PCR; TCRdb's version includes in-frame clones alone and lacks a portion of them. The sample lists just under 90,000 clones; roughly 90% were seen once. The receptor was isolated from a man between 60 and 70 years old with acute or convalescent COVID-19. The chain has TRBV7-3 and TRBJ2-1; weak D call: TRBD2 (5 bases). The specimen was peripheral blood. CDR3 coding DNA: TGTGCCAGCAGCCCGACTACCAGCTCCTACAATGAGCAGTTCTTC. Translating gives CASSPTTSSYNEQFF.